The sequence of this T cell receptor beta chain was determined in a study of T cells after yellow fever vaccination. Study results and limitations: Post-booster repertoires again held most primary-vaccination clones (roughly 96% CD4, just under 90% CD8). Although the secondary response was weaker, it peaked faster, at day 5 versus 15. CD4 and CD8 compartments shared a small share of clonotypes, likely from convergent recombination.

The ends were cut back, 4 bases at V and 6 bases at J, with 13 bases in the middle. The length of the CDR3 is 13 residues. Germline-derived CDR1 and CDR2 are WNHNN and SYGVQD (reference sequence). TCRdb reprocessed the 5' RACE reads with MiXCR, giving one entry per CDR3 protein. The sample lists 150,000 or so distinct CDR3 sequences; about 6.9% were seen once. At least ten counts were recorded for this clonotype. What it binds is not known. The chain links TRBV10-1 to TRBJ2-7; D is unclear. The starting material was CD4+ T cells sorted from PBMCs, obtained 10 days after the yellow fever booster vaccination. The source is a man aged 25 to 45 who received the YFV17D yellow fever vaccine. CDR3 DNA: TGCGCCAGCAGTGGATCCCGGGTACGCGAGCAGTACTTC. It encodes CASSGSRVREQYF.